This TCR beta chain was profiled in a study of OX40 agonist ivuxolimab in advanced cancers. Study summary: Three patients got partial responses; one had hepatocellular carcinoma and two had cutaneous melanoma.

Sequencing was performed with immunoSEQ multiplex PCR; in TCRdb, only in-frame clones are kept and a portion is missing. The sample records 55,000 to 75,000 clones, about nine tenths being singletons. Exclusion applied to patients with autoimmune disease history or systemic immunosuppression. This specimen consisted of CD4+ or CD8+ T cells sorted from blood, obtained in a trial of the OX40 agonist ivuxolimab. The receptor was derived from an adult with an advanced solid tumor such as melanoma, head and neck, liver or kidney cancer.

The CDR3 DNA is TGTGCCAGCAGCTCGACAGGGGCCCCGGGGGAGACCCAGTACTTC. Translation: CASSSTGAPGETQYF. The gene calls are TRBV7-3 and TRBJ2-5; 8 bases are a match to TRBD1. J lost 5 bases, V lost 4 bases, and 9 bases had no gene match. Germline CDR1 SGHTA, CDR2 FQGTGA. The CDR3 consists of 15 residues.